This T cell receptor (beta chain) was sequenced for a study of T cell changes during pregnancy in multiple sclerosis. Sequencing was performed with immunoSEQ multiplex PCR; in TCRdb, only in-frame clones are kept and a portion is missing. There are 65,000 to 95,000 clones in the sample; roughly 91% occur only once, and around 2.6% lies in the top ten. Germline CDR1 and CDR2: SGHAT and FQNNGV. The V segment lost 1 base and the J segment 2 bases; nucleotides outside the gene matches: 5. The CDR3 spans 15 residues. Source: peripheral blood, taken after pregnancy. The chain links TRBV11-2 to TRBJ2-7; 7 positions match TRBD2. The origin of this receptor is a female donor in good health, enrolled as a control in a pregnancy study. CDR3 in DNA: TGTGCCAGCAGCTTAGGGGCGGGGGAAACCTACGAGCAGTACTTC. This codes for CASSLGAGETYEQYF.